The TCR beta chain under discussion was sequenced for a study of response to subunit inactivated influenza vaccine. CDR1 is MDHEN and CDR2 is SYDVKM in the germline V gene. Trimming at V came to 8 bases and at J to 5 bases, leaving 10 bases not matched to a gene. This CDR3 spans 14 amino acids. Findings and limits, study-wide: It was the authors' suggestion that each seasonal influenza vaccination recruits few new T cells.

This clonotype was counted ten times or more. Its antigen is still unknown. Each CDR3 protein is one row after TCRdb ran MiXCR on the RT-PCR reads. Here the sample spans 200,000 to 250,000 distinct CDR3 sequences, 9.5% to 15% being singletons. Material: non-naive T cells sorted from PBMCs, obtained around two weeks before vaccination. The clonotype comes from a man aged 50 or older who received an inactivated influenza vaccine. This rearrangement joins TRBV28 to TRBJ1-1, with 8 positions matching TRBD1. This CDR3 reads CASRTGRIYTEAFF. DNA for the CDR3: TGTGCCAGCCGGACAGGGAGGATATATACTGAAGCTTTCTTT.